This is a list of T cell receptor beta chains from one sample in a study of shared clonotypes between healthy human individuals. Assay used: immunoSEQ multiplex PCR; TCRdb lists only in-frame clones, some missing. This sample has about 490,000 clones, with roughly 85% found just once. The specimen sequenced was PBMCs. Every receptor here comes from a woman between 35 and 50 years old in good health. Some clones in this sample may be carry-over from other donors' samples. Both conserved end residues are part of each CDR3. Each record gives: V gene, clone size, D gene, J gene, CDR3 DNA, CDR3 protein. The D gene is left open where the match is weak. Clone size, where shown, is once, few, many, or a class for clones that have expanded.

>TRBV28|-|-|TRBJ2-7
TGTGCCAGCAGTTCGTCAGGTTCCGACTCCTACGAGCAGTACTTC
CASSSSGSDSYEQYF
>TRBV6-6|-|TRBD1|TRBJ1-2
TGTGCCAGCAGAATGACAGGGACCGGGACCTACACCTTC
CASRMTGTGTYTF
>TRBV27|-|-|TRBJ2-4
TGTGCCAGCAGCAGGGGCCTAGCCAAAAACATTCAGTACTTC
CASSRGLAKNIQYF
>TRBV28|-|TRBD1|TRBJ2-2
TGTGCCAGCAGTTTACCGGGACAGGGAGGGACCGGGGAGCTGTTTTTT
CASSLPGQGGTGELFF
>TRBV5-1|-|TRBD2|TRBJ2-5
TGCGCCAGCAGCCCCGGGACTAGCGGGAGAGGGTTCCAAGAGACCCAGTACTTC
CASSPGTSGRGFQETQYF
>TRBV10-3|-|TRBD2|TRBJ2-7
TGTGCCATCAGTGAATTAGCGGGAGTATACGAGCAGTACTTC
CAISELAGVYEQYF
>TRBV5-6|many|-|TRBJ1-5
TGTGCCAGCAGCTTGGGTCTACATCAGCCCCAGCATTTT
CASSLGLHQPQHF
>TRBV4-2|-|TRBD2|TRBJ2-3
TGTGCCAGCAGCGGGGACTACACAGATACGCAGTATTTT
CASSGDYTDTQYF
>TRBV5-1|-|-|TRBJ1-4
TGCGCCAGCAGCTTGGCTGGGGGCACTAATGAAAAACTGTTTTTT
CASSLAGGTNEKLFF
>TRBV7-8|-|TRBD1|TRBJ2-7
TGTGCCAGCAGCTTAGCTTCCTCCTGGGACAGGGGGCGTGGGCAGTACTTC
CASSLASSWDRGRGQYF
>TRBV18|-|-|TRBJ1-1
TGTGCCAGCTCACCCAATACAGAAGAAGCTTTCTTT
CASSPNTEEAFF
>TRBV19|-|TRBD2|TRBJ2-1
TGTGCCAGTAGTTCCGGGACTAGCGGGAATGATGAGCAGTTCTTC
CASSSGTSGNDEQFF
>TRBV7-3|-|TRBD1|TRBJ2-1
TGTGCCAGCTCGACGGGGACAGGCGTCAATGAGCAGTTCTTC
CASSTGTGVNEQFF
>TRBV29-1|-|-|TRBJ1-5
TGCAGCGTTGAAACGGACCGACGGTCCCAGCATTTT
CSVETDRRSQHF
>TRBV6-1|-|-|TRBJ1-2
TGTGCCAGCAGTGAATCAGGAGTCTATGGCTACACCTTC
CASSESGVYGYTF
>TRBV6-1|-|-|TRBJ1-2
TGTGCCAGCAGTGAGTCGACGGAACGCTCGAACTATGGCTACACCTTC
CASSESTERSNYGYTF
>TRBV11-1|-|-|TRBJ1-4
TGTGCCAGCAGCCCGAATTCGTGGTACCCTAATGAAAAACTGTTTTTT
CASSPNSWYPNEKLFF
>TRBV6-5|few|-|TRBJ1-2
TGTGCCAGCAGCCGGGGAGGGTTCTATGGCTACACCTTC
CASSRGGFYGYTF
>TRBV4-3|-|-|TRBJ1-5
TGCGCCAGCAGCCAAGATTACGGGATTAGCAATCAGCCCCAGCATTTT
CASSQDYGISNQPQHF
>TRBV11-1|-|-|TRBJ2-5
TGTGCCAGCAGCTTAATAACAGAGACCCAGTACTTC
CASSLITETQYF
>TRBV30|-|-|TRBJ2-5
TGTGCCTGGAGCCCCGGGGCCCAAGAGACCCAGTACTTC
CAWSPGAQETQYF
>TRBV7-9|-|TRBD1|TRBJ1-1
TGTGCCAGCAGCTCCCAACTCGGACAGGGGGTGTCAGCTTTCTTT
CASSSQLGQGVSAFF
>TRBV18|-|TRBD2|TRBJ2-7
TGTGCCAGCTCTTTTAGCGGGTCATCTCAAGGGGAGCAGTACTTC
CASSFSGSSQGEQYF
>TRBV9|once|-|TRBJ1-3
TGTGCCAGCAGGTCTTTTGGAAACACCATATATTTT
CASRSFGNTIYF
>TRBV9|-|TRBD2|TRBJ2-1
TGTGCCAGCAGCGTAGCGGGAGGGCCTGGTGAGCAGTTCTTC
CASSVAGGPGEQFF
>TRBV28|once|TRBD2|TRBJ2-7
TGTGCCAGCAGTACTAGCGGGAGCACAGTCTACGAGCAGTACTTC
CASSTSGSTVYEQYF
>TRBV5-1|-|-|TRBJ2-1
TGCGCCAGCAGGCCACAACCTCCGGTATCCTACAATGAGCAGTTCTTC
CASRPQPPVSYNEQFF
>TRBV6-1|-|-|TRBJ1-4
TGTGCCAGCAGTGAAGCGCCCGGACGGGCAACTAATGAAAAACTGTTTTTT
CASSEAPGRATNEKLFF
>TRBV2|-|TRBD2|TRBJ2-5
TGTGCCAGCAACAAGCGGGGCCAACAAGAGACCCAGTACTTC
CASNKRGQQETQYF
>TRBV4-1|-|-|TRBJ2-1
TGCGCCAGCAGCCAAGCCCTCCGAGGGGGAGCTGAGGATGAGCAGTTCTTC
CASSQALRGGAEDEQFF
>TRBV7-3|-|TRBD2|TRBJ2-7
TGTGCCAGCAGCTTACGATTGGAGCGGGAGCTTGTCGAGCAGTACTTC
CASSLRLERELVEQYF
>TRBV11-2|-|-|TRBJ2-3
TGTGCCAGCAGCCCCTTGGCCGGCACAGATACGCAGTATTTT
CASSPLAGTDTQYF
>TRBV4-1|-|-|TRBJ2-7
TGCGCCAGCAGCCTCCTCGGGCCCAATCCCCAGCAGTACTTC
CASSLLGPNPQQYF
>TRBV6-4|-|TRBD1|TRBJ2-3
TGTGCCAGCAGTGACTCGGGACAGGCCACAGATACGCAGTATTTT
CASSDSGQATDTQYF
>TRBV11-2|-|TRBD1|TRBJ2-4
TGTGCCAGCAGCTCCAGTCCGGGACAGGGGGCAGTTCAGTACTTC
CASSSSPGQGAVQYF
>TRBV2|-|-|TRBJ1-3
TGTGCCAGCAGTGAAGACAGGGTATTCTCTGGAAACACCATATATTTT
CASSEDRVFSGNTIYF
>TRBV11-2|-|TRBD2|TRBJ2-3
TGTGCCAGCAGCTTAGCCCTAGCGGGGACAGATACGCAGTATTTT
CASSLALAGTDTQYF
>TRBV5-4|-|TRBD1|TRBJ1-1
TGTGCCAGCAGCTGGGACAGGGTGAACACTGAAGCTTTCTTT
CASSWDRVNTEAFF
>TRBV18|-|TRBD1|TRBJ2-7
TGTGCCAGCTCACCACGAGGAAGACAGGGGCGCGAGCAGTACTTC
CASSPRGRQGREQYF
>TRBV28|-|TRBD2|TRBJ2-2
TGTGCCAGCCCGCCTAGCGGAGCCGCGAACACCGGGGAGCTGTTTTTT
CASPPSGAANTGELFF
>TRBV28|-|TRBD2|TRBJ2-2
TGTGCCAGCAGAGATAGCGGGAGAGGCACCGGGGAGCTGTTTTTT
CASRDSGRGTGELFF
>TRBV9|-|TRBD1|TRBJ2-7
TGTGCCAGCAGCTACGGACAGGACAACTACGAGCAGTACTTC
CASSYGQDNYEQYF
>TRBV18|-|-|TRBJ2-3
TGTGCCAGCTCACCACCGTCGGCAGATACGCAGTATTTT
CASSPPSADTQYF
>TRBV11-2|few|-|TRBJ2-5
TGTGCCAGCAGCTTAGCGATCGAGACCCAGTACTTC
CASSLAIETQYF
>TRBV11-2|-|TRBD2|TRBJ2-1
TGTGCCAGCAGCTTAGACGGGAGGGCTTACAATGAGCAGTTCTTC
CASSLDGRAYNEQFF